A single T cell receptor beta chain is shown here with its context. The CDR3 contains 14 residues. Germline loops: CDR1 SGHAT, CDR2 FQNNGV. V was pared by 5 bases and J by 8 bases, with 9 bases of the junction left unmatched. The authors prepared the TCRbeta library with unique molecular identifiers. Each CDR3 protein is one row after TCRdb ran MiXCR on the PCR reads. The sample consists of approximately 640,000 distinct CDR3 sequences, about 15% of them appearing once. The data derive from a study of T-cell reconstitution after alpha-beta-depleted transplantation in children. This chain links TRBV11-2 with TRBJ1-2, with 9 bases matching TRBD1. This clonotype originated in a human donor who donated a stem cell graft to a child with acute myeloid leukemia. Source: PBMCs from the stem cell graft donor, taken from the stem cell graft. The CDR3 DNA sequence: TGTGCCAGCAGCGATTCACAGGGGGCGCAAGGCTACACCTTC. It encodes CASSDSQGAQGYTF. The full variable domain, in which reference TRBV11-2 and TRBJ1-2 provide the parts outside the CDR3, is EAGVAQSPRYKIIEKRQSVAFWCNPISGHATLYWYQQILGQGPKLLIQFQNNGVVDDSQLPKDRFSAERLKGVDSTLKIQPAKLEDSAVYLCASSDSQGAQGYTFGSGTRLTVV.